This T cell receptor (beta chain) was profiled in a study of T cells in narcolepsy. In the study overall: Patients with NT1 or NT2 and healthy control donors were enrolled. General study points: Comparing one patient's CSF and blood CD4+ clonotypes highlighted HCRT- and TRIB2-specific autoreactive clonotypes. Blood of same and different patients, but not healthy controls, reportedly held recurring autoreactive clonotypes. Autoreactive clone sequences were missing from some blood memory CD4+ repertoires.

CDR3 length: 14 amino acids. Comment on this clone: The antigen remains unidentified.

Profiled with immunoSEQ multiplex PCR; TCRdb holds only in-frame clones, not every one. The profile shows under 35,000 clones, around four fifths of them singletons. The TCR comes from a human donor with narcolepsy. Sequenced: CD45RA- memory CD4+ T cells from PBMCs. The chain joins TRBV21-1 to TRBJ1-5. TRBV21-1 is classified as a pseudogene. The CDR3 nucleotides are TGTGCCACCCCACGGTGGGGGAAGGGGCAGCCCCAGCATTTT. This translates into CATPRWGKGQPQHF.